The 27 T cell receptor beta chains given below trace back to one sample, sequenced in a study of blood T cell repertoires in COVID-19. Libraries were prepared by immunoSEQ multiplex PCR; TCRdb keeps only in-frame clonotypes and omits some of them. The table lists about 430,000 clones, 70% to 90% of them singletons. Sequencing input: PBMCs or T cells enriched from blood (not recorded which). All receptors derive from a woman aged 25-40 years with acute COVID-19.

The CDR3 DNA is TGTGCCTGGAGTCCCGGGACAGCCGTCTTCTCTGGAAACACCATATATTTT. It encodes CAWSPGTAVFSGNTIYF. J is TRBJ1-3 and V is TRBV30; TRBD1 matches 7 bases. The V and J ends lost 2 bases and 0 bases, in that order; junction bases with no gene match: 10. CDR3 length equals 17 residues. Germline CDR1 is GTSNPN and CDR2 is SVGIG (reference sequence). The entire variable domain, with the rest obtained from reference TRBV30 and TRBJ1-3, is as follows: SQTIHQWPATLVQPVGSPLSLECTVEGTSNPNLYWYRQAAGRGLQLLFYSVGIGQISSEVPQNLSASRPQDRQFILSSKKLLLSDSGFYLCAWSPGTAVFSGNTIYFGEGSWLTVV.

The V call is TRBV7-2, the J call TRBJ1-2; 9 positions agree with TRBD1. The CDR3 consists of 15 residues. Germline CDR1 SGHTA, CDR2 FQGNSA. Trimming at V came to 5 bases and at J to 7 bases, leaving 11 bases not matched to a gene. As DNA, the CDR3 is TGTGCCAGCAGCACACCACAGGGGGCGATAGGTGGCTACACCTTC. It encodes CASSTPQGAIGGYTF.

The chain joins TRBV19 to TRBJ2-1; no definite D call. V lost 7 bases and J lost 0, with 16 bases in between. Germline CDR1 is LNHDA and CDR2 is SQIVND (reference sequence). This CDR3 spans 16 amino acids. The CDR3 region has the DNA TGTGCCAGTACCCGGCAGGCAGAGCTCTCCTACAATGAGCAGTTCTTC. Protein sequence: CASTRQAELSYNEQFF.

The V and J genes are TRBV9 and TRBJ2-1; D ambiguous. The length of the CDR3 is 14 residues. Trimming left V 0 bases short and J 5 bases short, with 9 bases between. Germline CDR1 is SGDLS and CDR2 is YYNGEE. This chain's CDR3 is CASSVVPGHNEQFF. CDR3 sequence (DNA): TGTGCCAGCAGCGTAGTTCCCGGTCACAATGAGCAGTTCTTC. Together with reference TRBV9 and TRBJ2-1, the CDR3 gives the full variable domain: DSGVTQTPKHLITATGQRVTLRCSPRSGDLSVYWYQQSLDQGLQFLIQYYNGEERAKGNILERFSAQQFPDLHSELNLSSLELGDSALYFCASSVVPGHNEQFFGPGTRLTVL.

This clone turned up a few times. The gene calls are TRBV24-1 and TRBJ2-3; 7 bases match TRBD1. The germline V gene has CDR1 KGHDR and CDR2 SFDVKD. The CDR3 runs 14 residues. V lost 4 bases to trimming and J lost 6 bases; unmatched junction nucleotides: 6. The CDR3 region has the DNA TGTGCCACCAGTGACCCCACAGGGGTCGATACGCAGTATTTT. Amino acids: CATSDPTGVDTQYF.

The rearrangement joins TRBV5-1 to TRBJ1-3, with a weak D call TRBD1 (5 bases). Trimming stripped 0 bases from V and 4 bases from J, with 11 bases between. CDR1 and CDR2 (germline): SGHRS, YFSETQ. The CDR3 has 15 residues. CDR3 coding DNA: TGCGCCAGCAGCTTGGTTGGGGCTTCAGGAAACACCATATATTTT. Its translation is CASSLVGASGNTIYF.

V gene TRBV9 combines with J gene TRBJ1-6; D is unclear. Germline loops: CDR1 SGDLS, CDR2 YYNGEE. CDR3 length equals 15 residues. V dropped 4 bases and J dropped 9 bases, with 17 bases sitting between them. The DNA of the CDR3 is TGTGCCAGCAGCCCCCTTATTTCCCTCAGTTCACCCCTCCACTTT. Protein: CASSPLISLSSPLHF.

The chain couples TRBV14 to TRBJ1-1; 9 bases align to TRBD1. Germline V gene data show CDR1 as SGHDN and CDR2 as FVKESK. The CDR3 consists of 16 residues. Trimming at V came to 4 bases and at J to 0 bases, leaving 6 bases not matched to a gene. In nucleotides, the CDR3 is TGTGCCAGCAGCCGAGACGGGACAGGGATGAACACTGAAGCTTTCTTT. Its translation: CASSRDGTGMNTEAFF.

The chain couples TRBV19 to TRBJ2-2; 7 positions agree with TRBD2. The germline V gene encodes CDR1 LNHDA and CDR2 SQIVND (reference sequence). This CDR3 comprises 16 residues. V shed 5 bases, J shed 6 bases, and the junction held 12 bases outside the gene matches. CDR3 nucleotide sequence: TGTGCCAGTAGTTGGCGGGAGCCTCGGGGCTCCGGGGAGCTGTTTTTT. Translating it yields CASSWREPRGSGELFF.

The chain has TRBV7-2 and TRBJ2-7; TRBD1 might be the D (6 bases). Between the trimmed V and J ends, which lost 4 bases and 1 base, there was a span of 11 bases. There are 14 residues in the CDR3. Germline loops: CDR1 SGHTA, CDR2 FQGNSA. CDR3 region: CASSSGTLSYEQYF. The CDR3 DNA sequence: TGTGCCAGCAGCTCTGGGACACTTTCCTACGAGCAGTACTTC.

This chain joins TRBV4-3 and TRBJ2-7; 9 nucleotides align to TRBD1. The CDR3 length is 15 residues. J lost 2 bases, V lost 3 bases, and 5 bases had no gene match. Germline CDR1 LGHNA, CDR2 YSLEER. The chain's CDR3 is CASSQGQGVPYEQYF. The CDR3 region has the DNA TGCGCCAGCAGCCAGGGACAGGGAGTCCCCTACGAGCAGTACTTC.

V and J are TRBV19 and TRBJ1-5; TRBD1 matches 9 bases. After removal of 2 bases from V and 4 bases from J, the junction contained 6 bases not matched to a gene. Germline values: CDR1 LNHDA, CDR2 SQIVND (reference sequence). This CDR3 spans 16 amino acids. The CDR3 sequence: CASSIWDRVENQPQHF. CDR3 bases: TGTGCCAGTAGTATATGGGACAGGGTAGAAAATCAGCCCCAGCATTTT.

This clone appeared once. This chain uses TRBV29-1 with TRBJ2-5; D perhaps matches TRBD2 (7 bases). CDR1 SQVTM and CDR2 ANQGSEA come from the germline V gene. The CDR3 is 14 amino acids. V was trimmed by 8 bases and J by 2 bases, leaving 18 bases between them. CDR3 sequence (DNA): TGCAGCACCAGTAGGCGGGGGCCTCAAGAGACCCAGTACTTC. This codes for CSTSRRGPQETQYF.

This chain links TRBV19 with TRBJ1-2, with 8 bases that match TRBD1. The ends lost 6 bases at V and 5 bases at J; junction bases unmatched: 5. Germline V lookup: CDR1 LNHDA, CDR2 SQIVND (reference sequence). This CDR3 contains 13 residues. The DNA for the CDR3 is TGTGCCAGTAGCCGCAGGGGGCTTTATGGCTACACCTTC. This sequence encodes CASSRRGLYGYTF.

The gene calls are TRBV9 and TRBJ1-4, with D possibly TRBD1 on 5 matching bases. Germline CDR1 reads SGDLS; CDR2 reads YYNGEE. V was trimmed by 8 bases and J by 8 bases, leaving 19 bases between them. The CDR3 contains 14 residues. Here the CDR3 DNA reads TGTGCCAGTGAGGCAGGGATGCTTGGAGAAAAACTGTTTTTT. Translated: CASEAGMLGEKLFF.

This chain joins TRBV5-1 and TRBJ1-1, with D unresolved. Per germline, CDR1 SGHRS and CDR2 YFSETQ. The CDR3 totals 14 residues. V was trimmed by 4 bases and J by 5 bases, leaving 15 bases between them. The CDR3 DNA follows: TGCGCCAGCAGCCGAGTGGAGGGTCGAACTGAAGCTTTCTTT. Translation: CASSRVEGRTEAFF.

The chain combines TRBV9 with TRBJ1-6; no reliable D call. The CDR3 is 14 amino acids. V was shortened by 0 bases and J by 10 bases, with 11 bases between the two germline ends. Germline loops: CDR1 SGDLS, CDR2 YYNGEE. The CDR3 DNA reads TGTGCCAGCAGCGTAGAAAACAGCCGATCACCCCTCCACTTT. Translation: CASSVENSRSPLHF.

This chain uses TRBV18 with TRBJ1-2; a possible D gene is TRBD1 (5 bases). Germline CDR1 and CDR2: KGHSH and LQKENI. V lost 0 bases to trimming and J lost 7 bases, with 6 bases between them. The CDR3 runs 12 residues. As DNA, the CDR3 is TGTGCCAGCTCACCACCGCAGGGTGGCTACACCTTC. Residues: CASSPPQGGYTF. The entire variable domain, with the rest obtained from reference TRBV18 and TRBJ1-2, is as follows: NAGVMQNPRHLVRRRGQEARLRCSPMKGHSHVYWYRQLPEEGLKFMVYLQKENIIDESGMPKERFSAEFPKEGPSILRIQQVVRGDSAAYFCASSPPQGGYTFGSGTRLTVV.

The CDR3, as DNA: TGCGCCAGCAGCTTGGGTTCCAGGGGACGCACTGAAGCTTTCTTT. Its protein is CASSLGSRGRTEAFF. The rearrangement links TRBV5-1 to TRBJ1-1, with D perhaps TRBD1 (6 bases). CDR3 length equals 15 residues. CDR1 SGHRS and CDR2 YFSETQ come from the germline V gene. Trimming pared 0 bases from V and 4 bases from J, leaving 13 bases between.

This rearrangement joins TRBV7-3 to TRBJ1-6; 8 positions agree with TRBD1. The CDR3 extends over 16 amino acids. Trimming removed 1 base from V and 7 bases from J; junction bases left unmatched: 6. Germline-derived CDR1 and CDR2 are SGHTA and FQGTGA. The CDR3 sequence is CASSLIEQGANSPLHF. The CDR3 DNA sequence: TGTGCCAGCAGCTTAATTGAGCAGGGGGCGAATTCACCCCTCCACTTT. The whole variable domain, filled in from reference TRBV7-3 and TRBJ1-6, reads GAGVSQTPSNKVTEKGKYVELRCDPISGHTALYWYRQSLGQGPEFLIYFQGTGAADDSGLPNDRFFAVRPEGSVSTLKIQRTERGDSAVYLCASSLIEQGANSPLHFGNGTRLTVT.

This rearrangement joins TRBV5-6 to TRBJ1-1; 7 bases align to TRBD1. The CDR3 has 17 residues. Germline values: CDR1 SGHDT, CDR2 YYEEEE. Trimming cost V 1 base and J 6 bases; bases outside gene matches: 15. The CDR3 DNA follows: TGTGCCAGCAGCTTGTGGACGGACAGGCCCCTAGCTTCTGAAGCTTTCTTT. It encodes CASSLWTDRPLASEAFF.

The J gene is TRBJ2-3, the V gene TRBV9; D gene ambiguous. This CDR3 has 14 residues. V lost 4 bases and J 0 bases, leaving 9 bases between the germline ends. Germline V gene sequence: CDR1 SGDLS, CDR2 YYNGEE. The CDR3 spells CASSFTTSTDTQYF. CDR3 DNA sequence: TGTGCCAGCAGCTTCACGACTAGCACAGATACGCAGTATTTT. The full variable domain, in which reference TRBV9 and TRBJ2-3 provide the parts outside the CDR3, is DSGVTQTPKHLITATGQRVTLRCSPRSGDLSVYWYQQSLDQGLQFLIQYYNGEERAKGNILERFSAQQFPDLHSELNLSSLELGDSALYFCASSFTTSTDTQYFGPGTRLTVL.

The V gene is TRBV15, the J gene TRBJ2-2, with D perhaps matching TRBD2 (5 bases). V was cut by 5 bases and J by 7 bases, with 14 bases left in between. Germline V gene lookup returns CDR1 LNHNV and CDR2 YYDKDF (reference sequence). This CDR3 contains 14 residues. CDR3 loop: CATSFRGGGGELFF. The DNA for the CDR3 is TGTGCCACCAGCTTTCGAGGCGGAGGCGGGGAGCTGTTTTTT.

This chain links TRBV6-6 with TRBJ1-1; TRBD1 matches at 9 bases. The germline CDR1 and CDR2 sequences are MNHNY and SVGAGI (reference sequence). CDR3 length: 14 residues. Germline trimming cut 5 bases from V and 11 bases from J; bases unmatched to any gene: 12. CDR3 region: CASSPSRDRVQAFF. The CDR3 region has the DNA TGTGCCAGCAGTCCTTCCCGGGACAGGGTTCAGGCTTTCTTT.

The V call is TRBV2, the J call TRBJ2-1, with TRBD2 matching 13 bases. Trimming at V came to 6 bases and at J to 13 bases, leaving 6 bases not matched to a gene. The CDR3 runs 13 residues. CDR1 and CDR2 (germline): SNHLY, FYNNEI. The CDR3 loop is CASSGTSGVGQFF. The CDR3 DNA is TGTGCCAGCAGCGGGACTAGCGGGGTTGGACAGTTCTTC.

The sample holds one count of this clone. J is TRBJ1-3 and V is TRBV7-8; D might be TRBD1 (6 bases). Germline loops: CDR1 SGHVS, CDR2 FQNEAQ. CDR3 size: 18 residues. V lost 5 bases, J lost 0 bases, and 20 bases lay in between. The CDR3 sequence: CASSPRVKDRFSGNTIYF. The DNA of the CDR3 is TGTGCCAGCAGCCCCCGTGTAAAGGACAGATTCTCTGGAAACACCATATATTTT.

The chain is built from TRBV7-9 and TRBJ1-1, with D possibly TRBD1 on 5 matching bases. The CDR3 covers 15 residues. Trimming removed 4 bases from V and 1 base from J, with 13 bases in between. The germline gives CDR1 SEHNR, CDR2 FQNEAQ (reference sequence). This chain's CDR3 is CASSSLQTENTEAFF. For the CDR3, the DNA is TGTGCCAGCAGCTCCTTACAGACAGAGAACACTGAAGCTTTCTTT. Combining the CDR3 with reference TRBV7-9 and TRBJ1-1 gives the whole variable domain DTGVSQNPRHKITKRGQNVTFRCDPISEHNRLYWYRQTLGQGPEFLTYFQNEAQLEKSRLLSDRFSAERPKGSFSTLEIQRTEQGDSAMYLCASSSLQTENTEAFFGQGTRLTVV.